The 28 T cell receptor beta chains below come from one sample, sequenced in a study of PD-L1 blockade in urothelial cancer. TCRdb's copy holds only in-frame clones and misses some; the assay was immunoSEQ multiplex PCR. The sample carries under 70,000 clones, around 86% recorded once. Regarding time point: pretreatment peripheral blood. The specimen was PBMCs, collected around atezolizumab (anti-PD-L1) treatment. The receptors derive from a man between 65 and 85 years old with urothelial cancer.

V and J are TRBV4-2 and TRBJ1-1; 9 nucleotides line up with TRBD1. The CDR3 sequence is 15 residues long. CDR1 and CDR2 from the germline V gene are LGHNA and YNFKEQ. V dropped 4 bases and J dropped 5; count of bases not matched to a gene: 8. CDR3 DNA: TGTGCCAGCAGCCCCCTGACAGGGGGAGAGACTGAAGCTTTCTTT. Protein sequence: CASSPLTGGETEAFF.

The V call is TRBV21-1, the J call TRBJ2-5; TRBD1 is the table's D call, not checked against the DNA. TRBV21-1 is shown as a pseudogene. The CDR3 is 15 amino acids. The CDR3 spells CASSILGQGQETQYF. CDR3 DNA sequence: TGTGCCAGCAGCATCCTAGGACAGGGCCAAGAGACCCAGTACTTC.

The gene calls are TRBV6-5 and TRBJ2-1; possibly TRBD2 for D (6 bases). The CDR3 runs to 12 residues. V dropped 7 bases and J dropped 9 bases, with 13 bases sitting between them. Germline V gene sequence: CDR1 MNHEY, CDR2 SVGAGI. CDR3 protein: CASTKKAGEQFF. CDR3 in DNA: TGTGCCAGCACCAAGAAAGCGGGTGAGCAGTTCTTC.

The genes are TRBV7-3 and TRBJ2-1; 11 bases are a match to TRBD2. Germline loops: CDR1 SGHTA, CDR2 FQGTGA. V was pared by 3 bases and J by 6 bases, with 7 bases of the junction left unmatched. This CDR3 has 16 residues. CDR3 nucleotide sequence: TGTGCCAGCAGCTTTGTAGCGGGAGGGCCCCGCAATGAGCAGTTCTTC. Its translation is CASSFVAGGPRNEQFF.

In its sample, this clone was seen once. The chain combines TRBV5-6 with TRBJ1-3, with D possibly TRBD1 on 5 matching bases. Germline V CDR1 and CDR2: SGHDT, YYEEEE. This CDR3 spans 17 amino acids. V lost 2 bases and J lost 0, with 15 bases in between. The CDR3 DNA is TGTGCCAGCAGCTTTGGGACTAGGGGAGCCTCTGGAAACACCATATATTTT. This gives the protein CASSFGTRGASGNTIYF.

The chain joins TRBV7-6 to TRBJ2-5; D is possibly TRBD2 (6 bases). CDR1 and CDR2 (germline): SGHVS, FNYEAQ. The CDR3 is 14 amino acids. V lost 5 bases, J lost 3 bases, and 13 bases lay in between. The CDR3 coding sequence is TGTGCCAGCAGCCAAGCTGGGGGGAAAGAGACCCAGTACTTC. The encoded protein is CASSQAGGKETQYF.

The chain recombines TRBV18 with TRBJ2-7; no firm D call. Germline CDR1 is KGHSH and CDR2 is LQKENI. The V end lost 0 bases, the J end lost 5 bases, and 8 bases lay between the germline ends. This CDR3 region has 13 residues. CDR3 sequence: CASSPPMSDEQYF. The CDR3 DNA reads TGTGCCAGCTCACCACCGATGAGCGACGAGCAGTACTTC.

The chain combines TRBV7-9 with TRBJ2-5, with a tentative D call TRBD2 (6 bases). Trimming stripped 4 bases from V and 3 bases from J, with 12 bases between. Germline assignment: CDR1 SEHNR and CDR2 FQNEAQ (reference sequence). CDR3 length: 14 amino acids. The CDR3 loop reads CASSWGLSKETQYF. The CDR3, as DNA: TGTGCCAGCAGCTGGGGACTGTCTAAAGAGACCCAGTACTTC.

A single count supports this clone. This chain joins TRBV28 and TRBJ1-1; TRBD1 matches 8 bases. V was clipped by 3 bases and J by 2 bases; unmatched bases: 5. Per germline, CDR1 MDHEN and CDR2 SYDVKM. CDR3 length: 15 residues. The CDR3 protein is CASSFSGQGNTEAFF. DNA for the CDR3: TGTGCCAGCAGTTTTTCCGGACAGGGAAACACTGAAGCTTTCTTT.

The V call is TRBV7-8, the J call TRBJ2-7; 10 bases are shared with TRBD2. Germline V gene sequence: CDR1 SGHVS, CDR2 FQNEAQ. This CDR3 is built from 15 residues. After removal of 6 bases from V and 2 bases from J, the junction contained 7 bases not matched to a gene. The CDR3 sequence: CASRPGTSAAYEQYF. DNA for the CDR3: TGTGCCAGCAGACCCGGGACTAGCGCGGCCTACGAGCAGTACTTC. Looking up the rest from reference TRBV7-8 and TRBJ2-7 gives the full variable domain: GAGVSQSPRYKVAKRGQDVALRCDPISGHVSLFWYQQALGQGPEFLTYFQNEAQLDKSGLPSDRFFAERPEGSVSTLKIQRTQQEDSAVYLCASRPGTSAAYEQYFGPGTRLTVT.

The chain recombines TRBV5-4 with TRBJ1-4, with D perhaps matching TRBD1 (5 bases). Trimming took 4 bases from V and 11 from J, leaving 18 bases between them. Per the germline V gene, CDR1 is SGHNT and CDR2 is YYREEE (reference sequence). CDR3 size: 14 residues. The CDR3 DNA reads as TGTGCCAGCAGCCGCGGGGGTGGGTCGGGGAAACTGTTTTTT. Translating it yields CASSRGGGSGKLFF.

This sequence joins TRBV30 and TRBJ1-3; no definite D call. V gave up 0 bases and J gave up 0 bases, with 12 bases separating them. The CDR3 runs 16 residues. Germline V gene lookup returns CDR1 GTSNPN and CDR2 SVGIG (reference sequence). The CDR3: CAWSVRHRTSGNTIYF. CDR3 bases: TGTGCCTGGAGTGTACGTCACAGAACCTCTGGAAACACCATATATTTT.

This clone was observed a handful of times. This chain links TRBV7-9 with TRBJ2-7; TRBD2 matches 7 bases. This CDR3 is built from 17 residues. V trimming: 5 bases; J trimming: 2 bases; junction bases outside the gene matches: 15. Germline-derived CDR1 and CDR2 are SEHNR and FQNEAQ (reference sequence). CDR3 protein: CASSLTPPGLKPYEQYF. CDR3 sequence (DNA): TGTGCCAGCAGCCTGACCCCTCCGGGACTAAAGCCCTACGAGCAGTACTTC.

This rearrangement joins TRBV5-4 to TRBJ1-1; 7 nucleotides line up with TRBD1. Germline V CDR1 and CDR2: SGHNT, YYREEE (reference sequence). V lost 4 bases and J lost 4; bases outside the gene matches: 13. CDR3 size: 16 residues. The DNA for the CDR3 is TGTGCCAGCAGCCATCCTGAGACAGGGCTGGGCACTGAAGCTTTCTTT. Encoded protein: CASSHPETGLGTEAFF.

The chain employs TRBV27 and TRBJ2-1; D possibly corresponds to TRBD2 (6 bases). V lost 10 bases, J lost 7 bases, and 14 bases lay in between. Looked up from germline, CDR1 is MNHEY and CDR2 is SMNVEV (reference sequence). The CDR3 consists of 12 residues. The CDR3 region has the DNA TGTGCCACCGGAGCGGGCGGGAATGAGCAGTTCTTC. It specifies CATGAGGNEQFF.

Comment on this clone: Other DNA sequences in this sample translate to the same CDR3. V and J are TRBV5-1 and TRBJ1-2; D is unresolved. The germline V gene has CDR1 SGHRS and CDR2 YFSETQ. Trimming removed 0 bases from V and 4 bases from J, with 4 bases in between. The CDR3 consists of 12 residues. The CDR3 loop is CASSLDSYGYTF. CDR3 coding DNA: TGCGCCAGCAGCTTGGACAGCTATGGCTACACCTTC. The full variable domain, with the rest looked up from reference TRBV5-1 and TRBJ1-2, is KAGVTQTPRYLIKTRGQQVTLSCSPISGHRSVSWYQQTPGQGLQFLFEYFSETQRNKGNFPGRFSGRQFSNSRSEMNVSTLELGDSALYLCASSLDSYGYTFGSGTRLTVV.

The chain has TRBV7-3 and TRBJ2-5; no definite D call. The CDR3 consists of 15 residues. The ends were cut back, 5 bases at V and 1 base at J, with 14 bases in the middle. In germline, CDR1 is SGHTA, CDR2 FQGTGA. The CDR3 region is CASSKNGAIQETQYF. The CDR3 nucleotides are TGTGCCAGCAGCAAAAACGGAGCGATCCAAGAGACCCAGTACTTC. Full variable domain (outside the CDR3, taken from reference TRBV7-3 and TRBJ2-5): GAGVSQTPSNKVTEKGKYVELRCDPISGHTALYWYRQSLGQGPEFLIYFQGTGAADDSGLPNDRFFAVRPEGSVSTLKIQRTERGDSAVYLCASSKNGAIQETQYFGPGTRLLVL.

The chain is built from TRBV18 and TRBJ1-2, with TRBD1 identical over 7 bases. The CDR3 runs 14 residues. The V gene end was trimmed by 0 bases and the J gene end by 4 bases; junction bases not matched to a gene: 2. Germline V lookup: CDR1 KGHSH, CDR2 LQKENI. In nucleotides, the CDR3 is TGTGCCAGCTCACCACCGACAGGGATCTATGGCTACACCTTC. Protein sequence: CASSPPTGIYGYTF. Complete variable domain (other parts from reference TRBV18 and TRBJ1-2): NAGVMQNPRHLVRRRGQEARLRCSPMKGHSHVYWYRQLPEEGLKFMVYLQKENIIDESGMPKERFSAEFPKEGPSILRIQQVVRGDSAAYFCASSPPTGIYGYTFGSGTRLTVV.

This sequence joins TRBV28 and TRBJ2-5; 7 bases line up with TRBD2. V lost 4 bases to trimming and J lost 2 bases; unmatched junction nucleotides: 7. CDR3 size: 15 residues. CDR1 and CDR2 (germline): MDHEN, SYDVKM. The CDR3 bases are TGTGCCAGCAGTTCGCCCTCTAGCGGACAAGAGACCCAGTACTTC. Translation: CASSSPSSGQETQYF.

V gene TRBV5-1 combines with J gene TRBJ2-1; a weak D match, TRBD2 (5 bases). The CDR3 has 11 residues. Germline V gene sequence: CDR1 SGHRS, CDR2 YFSETQ. Trimming pared 7 bases from V and 10 bases from J, leaving 12 bases between. The CDR3 bases are TGCGCCAGCTCCTGGGAGCGAGAGCAGTTCTTC. Translated, it gives CASSWEREQFF.

This rearrangement joins TRBV11-2 to TRBJ2-7, with 8 bases identical to TRBD2. The germline V gene has CDR1 SGHAT and CDR2 FQNNGV. There are 13 residues in the CDR3. The junction had 3 bases not matched to a gene; V was cut back by 5 bases and J by 3 bases. This chain's CDR3 is CASSPAGGYEQYF. CDR3 DNA sequence: TGTGCCAGCAGCCCCGCGGGAGGCTACGAGCAGTACTTC. Based on the CDR3 plus reference TRBV11-2 and TRBJ2-7, the full variable domain is EAGVAQSPRYKIIEKRQSVAFWCNPISGHATLYWYQQILGQGPKLLIQFQNNGVVDDSQLPKDRFSAERLKGVDSTLKIQPAKLEDSAVYLCASSPAGGYEQYFGPGTRLTVT.

This clone has just a few counts. The chain uses TRBV28 and TRBJ2-5; TRBD1 matches at 8 bases. The CDR3 spans 13 residues. The trim removed 4 bases at V and 2 bases at J, leaving 0 bases unmatched. Per germline, CDR1 MDHEN and CDR2 SYDVKM. CDR3 coding DNA: TGTGCCAGCAGTTACAGGGGGCAAGAGACCCAGTACTTC. This gives the protein CASSYRGQETQYF.

The CDR3 spells CASSLQGPDEQYF. The CDR3 DNA is TGCGCCAGCAGCTTGCAGGGGCCCGACGAGCAGTACTTC. This chain links TRBV5-1 with TRBJ2-7; tentatively, D is TRBD1 (6 bases). CDR1 is SGHRS, CDR2 YFSETQ, per germline. The CDR3 totals 13 residues. V gave up 1 base and J gave up 5 bases, with 10 bases separating them. The whole variable domain, filled in from reference TRBV5-1 and TRBJ2-7, reads KAGVTQTPRYLIKTRGQQVTLSCSPISGHRSVSWYQQTPGQGLQFLFEYFSETQRNKGNFPGRFSGRQFSNSRSEMNVSTLELGDSALYLCASSLQGPDEQYFGPGTRLTVT.

The chain recombines TRBV6-6 with TRBJ1-2, with D maybe TRBD1 (5 bases). Trimming removed 6 bases at V and 5 bases at J, with 10 bases between. The CDR3 covers 12 residues. CDR1 is MNHNY, CDR2 SVGAGI, per germline (reference sequence). The CDR3 protein is CASRGEGYGYTF. CDR3 bases: TGTGCCAGCAGAGGGGAGGGGTATGGCTACACCTTC.

The chain is built from TRBV19 and TRBJ2-1; 9 bases are a match to TRBD2. J was trimmed by 9 bases and V by 1 base; bases with no gene match: 7. Looked up from germline, CDR1 is LNHDA and CDR2 is SQIVND (reference sequence). This CDR3 is 15 amino acids long. CDR3 DNA sequence: TGTGCCAGTAGTATAGGGTTAGCGGGAGCCAGTGAGCAGTTCTTC. Translation gives CASSIGLAGASEQFF.

The rearrangement joins TRBV18 to TRBJ2-7; TRBD1 is a possible D gene (5 bases). Germline V gene data show CDR1 as KGHSH and CDR2 as LQKENI. The CDR3 runs 13 residues. Trimming cost V 3 bases and J 2 bases, with 8 bases left between them. The CDR3 protein is CASSPQGPYEQYF. Written as DNA, the CDR3 is TGTGCCAGCTCACCTCAGGGTCCCTACGAGCAGTACTTC.

The chain recombines TRBV10-3 with TRBJ2-2, with 8 bases matching TRBD1. This CDR3 is 14 amino acids long. Trimming removed 4 bases from V and 5 bases from J; junction bases left unmatched: 3. In germline, CDR1 is ENHRY, CDR2 SYGVKD. The CDR3 here is CAISGTGRTGELFF. CDR3 sequence (DNA): TGTGCCATCAGTGGGACAGGGAGGACCGGGGAGCTGTTTTTT.

In its sample, this clone was seen once. This chain links TRBV29-1 with TRBJ2-1; 9 positions agree with TRBD1. CDR1 and CDR2 (germline): SQVTM, ANQGSEA. The V gene end was trimmed by 8 bases and the J gene end by 0 bases; junction bases not matched to a gene: 5. CDR3 length equals 14 residues. DNA for the CDR3: TGCAGCTCGTCGGGACAGGGCTCCTACAATGAGCAGTTCTTC. It translates to CSSSGQGSYNEQFF.